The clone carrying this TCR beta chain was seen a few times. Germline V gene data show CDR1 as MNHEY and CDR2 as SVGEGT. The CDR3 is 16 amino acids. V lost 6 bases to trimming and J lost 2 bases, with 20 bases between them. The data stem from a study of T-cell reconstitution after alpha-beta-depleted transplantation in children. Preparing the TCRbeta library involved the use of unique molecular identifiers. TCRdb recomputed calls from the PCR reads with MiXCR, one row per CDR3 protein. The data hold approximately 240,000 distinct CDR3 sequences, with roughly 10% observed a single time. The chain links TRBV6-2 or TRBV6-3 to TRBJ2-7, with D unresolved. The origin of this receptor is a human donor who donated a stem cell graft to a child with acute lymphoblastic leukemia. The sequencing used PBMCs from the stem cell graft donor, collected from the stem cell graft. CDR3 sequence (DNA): TGTGCCAGCAGCCACCGGTCGGCAGGCCTAACCTACGAGCAGTACTTC. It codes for CASSHRSAGLTYEQYF.